This TCR beta chain derives from a study of T-cell memory formation after mild COVID-19 (dated by TCRdb to the early 2020s). About the full investigation: TCR sequence clusters from the two donors were largely donor specific. In a couple of donors, T-cell clones that expanded and contracted after mild COVID-19 were tracked by sequencing TCRalpha and TCRbeta repertoires over time. Two young, previously healthy adult volunteers made up the cohort, one male and one female. Overall study outcomes, separate from this receptor: Some responding clones were detected in pre-infection memory, which suggested that pre-existing cross-reactive memory T cells had joined the SARS-CoV-2 response. Clones contracting from day 15 to 85 had balanced CD4/CD8 phenotypes, while a second wave expanding from day 15 to 37 was biased towards CD4+. Only two mild cases were covered in the study, and larger cohorts including severe cases with pre-infection samples were considered necessary. Whether the second-wave clones peaking on day 37 were SARS-CoV-2 specific was not confirmed. Contracting CD4+ clones turned up mainly in the CM and EM memory subsets, whereas EMRA was where CD8+ clones were enriched.

Ficoll-Paque density gradient centrifugation was used to isolate PBMCs. A remark on this clonotype: The antigen it recognizes is unknown. Qualities for individual bases were not recorded, and no much larger clone is one base off.

This sample was sequenced with an Illumina NovaSeq 6000. Using 5'RACE with constant-segment primers, TCRalpha and TCRbeta cDNA libraries were constructed, with sample barcodes and unique molecular identifiers added in the process. RNA was extracted from every sample with Trizol reagent. Libraries were amplified in two PCR steps, with a second sample barcode and Illumina TruSeq adapters added in the second step. The libraries were sequenced on an Illumina NovaSeq using 2 x 150 bp paired-end reads. The original pipeline was this. Reads were demultiplexed and collapsed into UMI-guided consensus sequences with migec v1.2.7. Using mixcr v2.1.11, UMI consensuses were aligned to TRA and TRB V and J templates and then assembled into clonotypes. Expanded or contracted clonotypes were those called significant by both edgeR and NoisET, with noise models trained on biological replicates. For edgeR calls, the thresholds were a false discovery rate-adjusted p below 0.01 and a log2 fold-change of 1. As an exploratory analysis of dynamics, max-normalized trajectories of the 1000 most abundant clonotypes were examined with PCA combined with hierarchical clustering. The CD4 or CD8 phenotype of responding clones was assigned using the separately sequenced CD4+ and CD8+ repertoires. Through fastp at Q25 and MiXCR, TCRdb rebuilt clones from the public reads, retaining in-frame beta chains. Under each unique CDR3 protein, matching rows form one entry showing the most common genes and DNA. The V and J calls were determined by TCRdb, not by the authors. The sample has 400,000 to 500,000 distinct CDR3 sequences on record, more than 15% of them singletons. The top ten clones comprise about a fifth of the sample.

Specimen: PBMCs or a T cell subset sorted from them (not recorded which). The clonotype originates from a man between 18 and 35 years old who had mild COVID-19 (a few samples of this study predate the infection). The sample titles of this study are shuffled in the database, so cell type and time point are left out; the donor was told from shared clones.

The CDR3 is CSAHGSSYEQYF. The DNA sequence is TGCAGTGCTCACGGGAGCTCCTACGAGCAGTACTTC. The chain couples TRBV20-1 to TRBJ2-7; TRBD2 could be the D gene, as 6 bases match. V gives up 5 bases and J gives up 0 bases, and the segment between their germline ends measures 8 bases. The CDR3 starts with the cysteine, ends with the phenylalanine, and has 12 residues. The sequence is cut down to CDR3 DNA, 36 bases in frame from base 1. CDR1 and CDR2 were assigned from the germline V gene (reference sequence) as DFQATT and SNEGSKA.